This T cell receptor (beta chain) was identified in a study of cytomegalovirus exposure and HLA in healthy donors. PCR primers comprised 60 Vbeta and 13 Jbeta primers. TCRdb's copy holds only in-frame clones and misses some; the assay was immunoSEQ multiplex PCR. The sample gives over 110,000 clones, 75% to 80% of which show up once; 2% to 3% is in the top ten. Each of the donors was a healthy bone marrow donor. Germline CDR1 and CDR2: SGHAT and FQNNGV. The length of the CDR3 is 15 residues. V was clipped by 5 bases and J by 3 bases; unmatched bases: 8. The V and J genes are TRBV11-2 and TRBJ2-7; 9 positions agree with TRBD1. Sequenced material: PBMCs. The origin of this receptor is a woman aged 18-35 years in good health and CMV-seropositive. The CDR3 nucleotides read TGTGCCAGCAGCCTCTTCCCGGGACAGGGCTACGAGCAGTACTTC. Protein sequence: CASSLFPGQGYEQYF.